What follows describes a single TCR beta chain. The sample belongs to a study of blood T cell repertoires in COVID-19. Study-level information: The study drew acute and convalescent COVID-19 samples from the United States, Italy and Spain. The analysed material was cDNA or gDNA that came from T cells, B-cell-depleted T cells, or PBMCs.

Original methodology: Reference gene primer amplification gave estimated nucleated cell counts. Some clones are missing from TCRdb's copy, which holds only in-frame ones; the method was immunoSEQ multiplex PCR. V and J calls and clone size are as listed in that table; D and trimming were resolved from the DNA. The sample carries about 190,000 clones, about 88% recorded once. CDR1 and CDR2 (germline): SGHRS, YFSETQ. CDR3 length: 15 amino acids. After removal of 1 base from V and 4 bases from J, the junction contained 6 bases not matched to a gene. The source is a man aged 40-55 years with active or convalescent COVID-19. The V call is TRBV5-1, the J call TRBJ1-2; 8 bases are a match to TRBD1. The specimen sequenced was peripheral blood. The CDR3 here is CASSLTQGAGYGYTF. CDR3 sequence (DNA): TGCGCCAGCAGCTTGACCCAGGGGGCGGGCTATGGCTACACCTTC.